The 29 T cell receptor beta chains reported below all come from one sample, sequenced in a study of beta chain features in type 1 diabetes. The study, taken as a whole, reports: Shortening of TCRB CDR3s, moderate but significant, appeared in all four CD4+ subsets of Type 1 diabetes patients.

For these receptors, no antigen is known. Reverse transcription of all isolated RNA meant that expressed TCRB transcripts were sequenced. The data were produced by immunoSEQ multiplex PCR, yet TCRdb's version contains in-frame clones alone and is incomplete. The sample has hundreds of thousands of clones; about an eighth are singletons. The sample taken for sequencing was naive CD4+ T cells from blood. The receptors were gathered from a man between 18 and 35 years old with type 1 diabetes.

The table lists this clone with a few counts. The V call is TRBV6-1, the J call TRBJ2-1, with 8 positions matching TRBD1. The CDR3 spans 13 residues. V shed 3 bases and J 8 bases; nucleotides not matched to a gene: 3. Germline V lookup: CDR1 MNHNS, CDR2 SASEGT. CDR3 coding DNA: TGTGCCAGCAGTGATGGACAGGGCCATGAGCAGTTCTTC. Translated, it gives CASSDGQGHEQFF.

In this sample, this clone turned up a few times. This chain joins TRBV9 and TRBJ2-3; a possible D gene is TRBD2 (6 bases). Germline CDR1 reads SGDLS; CDR2 reads YYNGEE. V was trimmed by 0 bases and J by 4 bases, leaving 12 bases between them. The CDR3 is made up of 15 amino acids. The DNA for the CDR3 is TGTGCCAGCAGCGTAGGGGCTAGCGACTCAGATACGCAGTATTTT. Translated, it gives CASSVGASDSDTQYF.

V and J are TRBV6-1 and TRBJ1-2; unclear D gene. Germline CDR1 is MNHNS and CDR2 is SASEGT. CDR3 length equals 11 residues. V gave up 3 bases and J gave up 2 bases, with 1 base separating them. The CDR3 DNA follows: TGTGCCAGCAGTGACAACTATGGCTACACCTTC. This gives the protein CASSDNYGYTF.

The chain recombines TRBV2 with TRBJ2-4, with 10 bases that match TRBD1. J lost 0 bases, V lost 8 bases, and 4 bases had no gene match. The CDR3 spans 15 residues. Germline CDR1 reads SNHLY; CDR2 reads FYNNEI. CDR3 residues: CASDRGRLAKNIQYF. The CDR3 region has the DNA TGTGCCAGCGACAGGGGGCGTTTAGCCAAAAACATTCAGTACTTC.

The table lists this clone with a few counts. The sample has other DNA sequences that encode this CDR3 too. The chain is built from TRBV2 and TRBJ1-5; 7 positions match TRBD1. The V and J ends lost 8 bases and 0 bases, in that order; junction bases with no gene match: 4. Per germline, CDR1 SNHLY and CDR2 FYNNEI. This CDR3 is built from 14 residues. CDR3 amino acids: CASGDSYSNQPQHF. CDR3 nucleotide sequence: TGTGCCAGCGGGGACAGCTATAGCAATCAGCCCCAGCATTTT.

CDR3 amino acids: CASSPLVRGGRGTDTQYF. The CDR3 DNA follows: TGTGCCAGCAGTCCCCTCGTGCGGGGGGGCCGCGGCACAGATACGCAGTATTTT. The chain couples TRBV7-9 to TRBJ2-3, with 9 nucleotides matching TRBD2. The CDR3 consists of 18 residues. Germline CDR1 is SEHNR and CDR2 is FQNEAQ (reference sequence). J gave up 1 base and V 6 bases, and 14 bases lay outside the gene matches. Together with reference TRBV7-9 and TRBJ2-3, the CDR3 gives the full variable domain: DTGVSQNPRHKITKRGQNVTFRCDPISEHNRLYWYRQTLGQGPEFLTYFQNEAQLEKSRLLSDRFSAERPKGSFSTLEIQRTEQGDSAMYLCASSPLVRGGRGTDTQYFGPGTRLTVL.

The gene calls are TRBV10-3 and TRBJ2-5, with TRBD2 matching over 13 bases. Trimming removed 0 bases from V and 2 bases from J; junction bases left unmatched: 3. Germline values: CDR1 ENHRY, CDR2 SYGVKD. The CDR3 runs to 17 residues. The CDR3: CAISESMGLAGQETQYF. DNA for the CDR3: TGTGCCATCAGTGAGTCGATGGGACTAGCGGGGCAAGAGACCCAGTACTTC.

The chain carries TRBV30 and TRBJ1-2; possible D gene TRBD1, 6 bases. The CDR3 spans 13 residues. Germline V gene data show CDR1 as GTSNPN and CDR2 as SVGIG (reference sequence). Deletions cut 5 bases from V and 3 bases from J, with 13 bases between. This CDR3 reads CAWENRADYGYTF. CDR3 bases: TGTGCCTGGGAAAACAGGGCGGACTATGGCTACACCTTC.

A few counts support this clone. V is TRBV30 and J is TRBJ2-4, with TRBD2 as a possible D gene (5 bases). V was cut by 2 bases and J by 1 base, with 9 bases left in between. The length of the CDR3 is 14 residues. Per the germline V gene, CDR1 is GTSNPN and CDR2 is SVGIG (reference sequence). CDR3: CAWSLGMAKNIQYF. CDR3 nucleotides: TGTGCCTGGAGTCTCGGGATGGCCAAAAACATTCAGTACTTC.

This clone has only a few counts. The rearrangement joins TRBV5-1 to TRBJ2-7; no definite D call. Trimming removed 0 bases from V and 3 bases from J, with 13 bases in between. Per germline, CDR1 SGHRS and CDR2 YFSETQ. This CDR3 spans 15 amino acids. Written as DNA, the CDR3 is TGCGCCAGCAGCTTGGAAGCGCAGCTGGTCTACGAGCAGTACTTC. Protein sequence: CASSLEAQLVYEQYF.

In this sample, this clone turned up a few times. The chain couples TRBV28 to TRBJ2-1, with D unclear. Trimming removed 2 bases from V and 9 bases from J, with 14 bases in between. The CDR3 contains 14 residues. Germline V gene lookup returns CDR1 MDHEN and CDR2 SYDVKM. CDR3 in amino acids: CASSLNPRDGEQFF. In DNA, the CDR3 is TGTGCCAGCAGTTTAAACCCACGTGATGGTGAGCAGTTCTTC.

The gene calls are TRBV14 and TRBJ2-4; 9 bases fit TRBD1. The CDR3 is made up of 16 amino acids. J lost 8 bases, V lost 3 bases, and 11 bases had no gene match. The germline gives CDR1 SGHDN, CDR2 FVKESK. CDR3 nucleotide sequence: TGTGCCAGCAGCCATGGCTGGGGGACAGGGATTGACATTCAGTACTTC. It codes for CASSHGWGTGIDIQYF.

This clone was recorded a few times. The gene calls are TRBV27 and TRBJ2-7; TRBD2 agrees at 12 bases. With V trimmed by 8 bases and J by 2 bases, 1 base remained unmatched. CDR3 length: 13 amino acids. Germline CDR1 reads MNHEY; CDR2 reads SMNVEV (reference sequence). In DNA, the CDR3 is TGTGCCAGCCGGACTAGCGGGGCCTACGAGCAGTACTTC. It translates to CASRTSGAYEQYF.

V is TRBV4-1 and J is TRBJ2-7, with 8 bases lining up with TRBD1. CDR3 size: 16 residues. J gave up 6 bases and V 1 base, and 11 bases lay outside the gene matches. Germline loops: CDR1 MGHRA, CDR2 YSYEKL. CDR3 coding DNA: TGCGCCAGCAGCCAAGTTACAGGACAGGGCGTTCGCGAGCAGTACTTC. This encodes CASSQVTGQGVREQYF.

This clone was recorded many times. Other nucleotide sequences in the sample specify the same CDR3. The chain carries TRBV18 and TRBJ2-5; D is undetermined. Between the trimmed V and J ends, which lost 1 base and 3 bases, there was a span of 0 bases. Germline V lookup: CDR1 KGHSH, CDR2 LQKENI. CDR3 size: 11 residues. CDR3: CASSPQETQYF. DNA of the CDR3: TGTGCCAGCTCACCACAAGAGACCCAGTACTTC. Drawing the rest from reference TRBV18 and TRBJ2-5, the complete variable domain is NAGVMQNPRHLVRRRGQEARLRCSPMKGHSHVYWYRQLPEEGLKFMVYLQKENIIDESGMPKERFSAEFPKEGPSILRIQQVVRGDSAAYFCASSPQETQYFGPGTRLLVL.

V gene TRBV6-4 combines with J gene TRBJ2-2; maybe TRBD1 (6 bases). V was pared by 6 bases and J by 2 bases, with 10 bases between. This CDR3 is 14 amino acids long. Germline values: CDR1 MRHNA, CDR2 SNTAGT. The CDR3 sequence is CASRSGANTGELFF. DNA of the CDR3: TGTGCCAGCAGATCAGGGGCAAACACCGGGGAGCTGTTTTTT.

The chain combines TRBV28 with TRBJ2-1, with D unclear. The CDR3 is made up of 14 amino acids. Trimming removed 2 bases at V and 5 bases at J, with 10 bases between. Germline loops: CDR1 MDHEN, CDR2 SYDVKM. The chain's CDR3 is CASSLVARDNEQFF. In DNA, the CDR3 is TGTGCCAGCAGTTTAGTGGCTAGGGACAATGAGCAGTTCTTC.

In regard to this clone: Other DNA sequences in this sample translate to the same CDR3. V gene TRBV20-1 combines with J gene TRBJ2-3; D call uncertain. The CDR3 is made up of 10 amino acids. From germline, CDR1 is DFQATT and CDR2 SNEGSKA (reference sequence). With 1 base removed from V and 5 bases from J, the gap between germline ends came to 1 base. CDR3 protein: CSARGDTQYF. The CDR3 coding sequence is TGCAGTGCTAGAGGAGATACGCAGTATTTT.

This clone was seen a handful of times. The rearrangement joins TRBV19 to TRBJ2-5; possibly TRBD2 for D (6 bases). This CDR3 is 14 amino acids long. The V end lost 7 bases, the J end lost 4 bases, and 16 bases lay between the germline ends. The germline V gene encodes CDR1 LNHDA and CDR2 SQIVND (reference sequence). The chain's CDR3 is CASMHSGGAETQYF. The CDR3, as DNA: TGTGCCAGTATGCACTCCGGAGGGGCAGAGACCCAGTACTTC.

J is TRBJ2-7 and V is TRBV11-3; a possible D gene is TRBD2 (7 bases). The length of the CDR3 is 12 residues. In germline, CDR1 is SGHNT, CDR2 YENEEA. The germline V and J ends were trimmed by 4 bases and 7 bases, with 11 bases remaining between them. The CDR3 bases are TGTGCCAGCAGCTGGGGGGGCACGGAGCAGTACTTC. Its translation is CASSWGGTEQYF. The variable domain in full, completed from reference TRBV11-3 and TRBJ2-7, reads EAGVVQSPRYKIIEKKQPVAFWCNPISGHNTLYWYLQNLGQGPELLIRYENEEAVDDSQLPKDRFSAERLKGVDSTLKIQPAELGDSAVYLCASSWGGTEQYFGPGTRLTVT.

CDR3 residues: CASSSDPSGGNTIYF. In DNA, the CDR3 is TGTGCCAGCAGCTCGGACCCTTCCGGCGGGAACACCATATATTTT. The rearrangement joins TRBV9 to TRBJ1-3; D gene ambiguous. The CDR3 is made up of 15 amino acids. Per the germline V gene, CDR1 is SGDLS and CDR2 is YYNGEE. V shed 4 bases and J shed 7 bases, with 18 bases lying between them.

The chain uses TRBV6-5 and TRBJ2-7; 7 bases fit TRBD2. The junction had 13 bases not matched to a gene; V was cut back by 7 bases and J by 7 bases. The length of the CDR3 is 14 residues. The V gene's germline CDR1 is MNHEY and CDR2 SVGAGI. The CDR3 nucleotides read TGTGCCAGCAAGAAGACCGGTGCCGGGGGGGAGCAGTACTTC. Its protein is CASKKTGAGGEQYF.

This clone was detected only a few times. This chain links TRBV30 with TRBJ1-1; D is possibly TRBD1 (6 bases). The CDR3 has 13 amino acids. Per germline, CDR1 GTSNPN and CDR2 SVGIG (reference sequence). V lost 5 bases to trimming and J lost 5 bases, with 15 bases between them. The CDR3 here is CAWDGGYATEAFF. Here the CDR3 DNA reads TGTGCCTGGGACGGGGGCTACGCGACTGAAGCTTTCTTT.

The chain joins TRBV5-1 to TRBJ2-7; TRBD2 might be the D (5 bases). The length of the CDR3 is 14 residues. CDR1 is SGHRS, CDR2 YFSETQ, per germline. V lost 0 bases to trimming and J lost 6 bases, with 13 bases between them. The CDR3 DNA reads as TGCGCCAGCAGCTTGGTGGAGGCAGCAGGCGAGCAGTACTTC. Its translation is CASSLVEAAGEQYF.

This clone was observed a few times. The CDR3 is CASSLGGWNEKLFF. The CDR3 nucleotides are TGTGCCAGCAGTTTAGGGGGTTGGAATGAAAAACTGTTTTTT. The chain is built from TRBV27 and TRBJ1-4, with a possible D match to TRBD1 (5 bases). The CDR3 length is 14 residues. Trimming removed 2 bases at V and 5 bases at J, with 9 bases between. Looked up from germline, CDR1 is MNHEY and CDR2 is SMNVEV (reference sequence).

This clone was detected only a few times. The V and J genes are TRBV27 and TRBJ2-5; TRBD2 agrees at 8 bases. CDR1 MNHEY and CDR2 SMNVEV come from the germline V gene (reference sequence). The CDR3 spans 15 residues. Losses at the gene ends were 7 bases for V and 4 bases for J; bases not matched to a gene: 11. CDR3 in DNA: TGTGCCAGCACATACAGCGGGGGAGGAGGAGAGACCCAGTACTTC. This codes for CASTYSGGGGETQYF.

V and J are TRBV10-3 and TRBJ1-4, with D perhaps TRBD1 (5 bases). From germline, CDR1 is ENHRY and CDR2 SYGVKD. The V end was cut by 4 bases, the J end by 2 bases, with 11 bases between. The CDR3 totals 15 residues. In nucleotides, the CDR3 is TGTGCCATCAGTGCCGGGGCAGCTACTAATGAAAAACTGTTTTTT. Its translation is CAISAGAATNEKLFF.

This clone was observed a few times. The V gene is TRBV5-4, the J gene TRBJ1-6; a weak D match, TRBD1 (6 bases). Germline-derived CDR1 and CDR2 are SGHNT and YYREEE (reference sequence). The CDR3 is made up of 15 amino acids. The ends were cut back, 3 bases at V and 8 bases at J, with 15 bases in the middle. The chain's CDR3 is CASSSSGHKDSPLHF. The CDR3 DNA reads TGTGCCAGCAGCTCGTCGGGACATAAGGATTCACCCCTCCACTTT.

This clone was seen more than once but under ten times. The gene calls are TRBV9 and TRBJ2-4, with D possibly being TRBD1 or TRBD2 (5 bases each). CDR3 length: 16 residues. V was trimmed by 4 bases and J by 2 bases, leaving 16 bases between them. Germline CDR1 and CDR2: SGDLS and YYNGEE. CDR3 nucleotide sequence: TGTGCCAGCAGCTCTTCCGGGACGACGACCAAAAACATTCAGTACTTC. Protein sequence: CASSSSGTTTKNIQYF.